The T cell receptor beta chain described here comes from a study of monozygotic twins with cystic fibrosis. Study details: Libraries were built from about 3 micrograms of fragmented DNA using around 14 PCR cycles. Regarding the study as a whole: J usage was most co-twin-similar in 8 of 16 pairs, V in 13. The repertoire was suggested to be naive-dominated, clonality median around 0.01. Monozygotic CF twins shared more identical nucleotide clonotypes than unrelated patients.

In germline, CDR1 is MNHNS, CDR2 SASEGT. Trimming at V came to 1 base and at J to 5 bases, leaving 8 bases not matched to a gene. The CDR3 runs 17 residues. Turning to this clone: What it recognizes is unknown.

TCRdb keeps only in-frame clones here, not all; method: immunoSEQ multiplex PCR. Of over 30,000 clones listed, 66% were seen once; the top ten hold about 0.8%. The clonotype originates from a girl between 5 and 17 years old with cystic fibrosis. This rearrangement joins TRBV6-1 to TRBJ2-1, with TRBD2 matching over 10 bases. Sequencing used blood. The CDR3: CASSEGTSGVPHNEQFF. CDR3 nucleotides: TGTGCCAGCAGTGAAGGGACTAGCGGAGTGCCCCACAATGAGCAGTTCTTC.